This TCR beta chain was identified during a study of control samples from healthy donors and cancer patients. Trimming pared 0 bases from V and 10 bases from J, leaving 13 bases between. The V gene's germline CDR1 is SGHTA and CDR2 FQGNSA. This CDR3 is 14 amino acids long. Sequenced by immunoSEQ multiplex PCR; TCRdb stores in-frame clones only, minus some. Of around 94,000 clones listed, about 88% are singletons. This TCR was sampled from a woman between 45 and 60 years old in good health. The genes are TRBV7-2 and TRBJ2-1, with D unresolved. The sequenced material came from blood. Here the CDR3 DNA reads TGTGCCAGCAGCTTAGCCCCTGCCGTGCGGGAGCAGTTCTTC. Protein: CASSLAPAVREQFF.